One sample yielded the 9 T cell receptor beta chains listed below, sequenced in a study of CD8 T cells in Susac syndrome. RNA amounts of about 0.5 to 1 ug underwent reverse transcription with random hexamers. In TCRdb, the immunoSEQ multiplex PCR reads were re-called with MiXCR into one record per CDR3 protein. Found here are around 170,000 distinct CDR3 sequences, over 90% of them singletons; the top ten hold 0.16%. The sample was CD8+ T cells from PBMCs. These receptors all come from a human donor with Susac syndrome.

This rearrangement joins TRBV3-1 to TRBJ2-7, with 9 bases matching TRBD1. The CDR3 sequence is 15 residues long. With 4 bases clipped from V and 3 bases from J, the junction kept 7 bases outside the gene matches. Germline V gene lookup returns CDR1 LGHDT and CDR2 YNNKEL (reference sequence). CDR3 DNA sequence: TGTGCCAGCAGCCCCCGGGACAGGGAACTCTACGAGCAGTACTTC. Protein sequence: CASSPRDRELYEQYF.

The genes are TRBV5-4 and TRBJ2-2; D is unclear. The CDR3 totals 14 residues. The V end was cut by 4 bases, the J end by 4 bases, with 11 bases between. The germline gives CDR1 SGHNT, CDR2 YYREEE (reference sequence). This CDR3 reads CASSPGVFTGELFF. CDR3 coding DNA: TGTGCCAGCAGCCCTGGAGTCTTCACCGGGGAGCTGTTTTTT.

This clonotype was detected once. The chain couples TRBV5-4 to TRBJ2-1, with 14 bases lining up with TRBD2. After removal of 4 bases from V and 2 bases from J, the junction contained 2 bases not matched to a gene. Germline CDR1 and CDR2: SGHNT and YYREEE (reference sequence). The length of the CDR3 is 16 residues. CDR3 residues: CASSRGLAGAYNEQFF. The CDR3 region has the DNA TGTGCCAGCAGCAGGGGACTAGCGGGGGCCTACAATGAGCAGTTCTTC.

J is TRBJ2-1 and V is TRBV4-2; 11 positions agree with TRBD2. The CDR3 covers 16 residues. The V segment lost 0 bases and the J segment 7 bases; nucleotides outside the gene matches: 5. Germline CDR1 is LGHNA and CDR2 is YNFKEQ. The CDR3 DNA follows: TGTGCCAGCAGCCAAGATCATCTAGCGGGAGGTAATGAGCAGTTCTTC. Its protein is CASSQDHLAGGNEQFF.

The chain combines TRBV11-2 with TRBJ2-1; the D gene is possibly TRBD2 (6 bases). The germline V gene encodes CDR1 SGHAT and CDR2 FQNNGV. CDR3 length: 20 residues. With 3 bases removed from V and 4 bases from J, the gap between germline ends came to 28 bases. DNA of the CDR3: TGTGCCAGCAGCTTGTTCTATATGGTGGCTAGCGAGCCGAGTTACAATGAGCAGTTCTTC. Translating gives CASSLFYMVASEPSYNEQFF.

The V and J genes are TRBV12-3 or TRBV12-4 and TRBJ2-2; D not resolved. The CDR3 has 15 residues. The ends were cut back, 3 bases at V and 3 bases at J, with 11 bases in the middle. CDR3 sequence reads: CASSFGQQHTGELFF. CDR3 DNA sequence: TGTGCCAGCAGTTTTGGTCAGCAGCACACCGGGGAGCTGTTTTTT.

This chain links TRBV4-2 with TRBJ2-3, with TRBD2 matching 9 bases. The CDR3 spans 17 residues. Germline lookup yields CDR1 LGHNA and CDR2 YNFKEQ. Trimming took 0 bases from V and 4 from J; bases not matched to a gene: 8. Written as DNA, the CDR3 is TGTGCCAGCAGCCAAGAGCTCTCTAGCGGGAAAGCAGATACGCAGTATTTT. Amino acids: CASSQELSSGKADTQYF.

Here the CDR3 DNA reads TGTGCCAGCAGTCCCCCGGGACTAGACCCCCTCTGGGATGAGCAGTTCTTC. It encodes CASSPPGLDPLWDEQFF. This chain connects TRBV27 to TRBJ2-1; 8 bases agree with TRBD2. Germline V gene lookup returns CDR1 MNHEY and CDR2 SMNVEV (reference sequence). The J segment lost 8 bases and the V segment lost 5 bases, leaving 17 bases of the junction unmatched. The CDR3 runs 17 residues.

This clonotype was counted a single time. The rearrangement uses TRBV20-1 and TRBJ1-5; D call uncertain. Trimming stripped 7 bases from V and 5 bases from J, with 18 bases between. Germline CDR1 is DFQATT and CDR2 is SNEGSKA (reference sequence). This CDR3 is built from 14 residues. The CDR3: CSVPPGGADQPQHF. The CDR3 DNA is TGCAGTGTCCCCCCGGGAGGTGCGGATCAGCCCCAGCATTTT.